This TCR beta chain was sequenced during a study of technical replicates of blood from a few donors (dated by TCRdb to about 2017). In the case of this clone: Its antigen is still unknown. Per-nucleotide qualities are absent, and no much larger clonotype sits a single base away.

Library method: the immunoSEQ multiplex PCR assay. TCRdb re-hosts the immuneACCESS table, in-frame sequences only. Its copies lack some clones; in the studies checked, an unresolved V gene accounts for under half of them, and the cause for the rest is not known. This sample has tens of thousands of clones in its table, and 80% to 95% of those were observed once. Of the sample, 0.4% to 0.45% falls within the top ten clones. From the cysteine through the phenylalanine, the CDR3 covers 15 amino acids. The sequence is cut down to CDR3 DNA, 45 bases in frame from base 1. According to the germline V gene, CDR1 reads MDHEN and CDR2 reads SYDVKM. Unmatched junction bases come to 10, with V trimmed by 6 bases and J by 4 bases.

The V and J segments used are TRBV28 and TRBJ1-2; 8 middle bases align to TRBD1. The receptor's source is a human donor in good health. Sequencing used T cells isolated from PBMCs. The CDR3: CASSLIEDRVYGYTF. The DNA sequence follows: TGTGCCAGCAGCCTAATCGAGGACAGGGTCTATGGCTACACCTTC.